This TCR beta chain is from a study of cytomegalovirus exposure and HLA in healthy donors. Across the whole study: In an early release, HLA-typed donors contributed some 80 million unique TCR sequences.

Unmatched junction bases numbered 6, after V lost 4 bases and J lost 3 bases. The CDR3 extends over 15 amino acids. In regard to this clone: Its antigen is undetermined.

Broader study findings: A link between a missense DCLRE1C variant and TCR beta V- and J-gene trimming emerged from a later analysis. The study flagged some 180 TCR beta chains as cytomegalovirus-associated.

It was with 60 Vbeta and 13 Jbeta primers that the PCR ran. Sequenced by immunoSEQ multiplex PCR; TCRdb stores in-frame clones only, minus some. The sample contains roughly 170,000 clones, 77% of which appear only once. V and J are TRBV5-3 and TRBJ1-3; 8 nucleotides line up with TRBD1. TRBV5-3 is identified as an open reading frame with a role that is uncertain. The specimen was PBMCs. The TCR was taken from a woman in her twenties or thirties in good health and CMV-seropositive. This chain's CDR3 is CARSPTGGCGNTIYF. In DNA form, the CDR3 reads TGTGCCAGAAGCCCCACAGGGGGATGTGGAAACACCATATATTTT.